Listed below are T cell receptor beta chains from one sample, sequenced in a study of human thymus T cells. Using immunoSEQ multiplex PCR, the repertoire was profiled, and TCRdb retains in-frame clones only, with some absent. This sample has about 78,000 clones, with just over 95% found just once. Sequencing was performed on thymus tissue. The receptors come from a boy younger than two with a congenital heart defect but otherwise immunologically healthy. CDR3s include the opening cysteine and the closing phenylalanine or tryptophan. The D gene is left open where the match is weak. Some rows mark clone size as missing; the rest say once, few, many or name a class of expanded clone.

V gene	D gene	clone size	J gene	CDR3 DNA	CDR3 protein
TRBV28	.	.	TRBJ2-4	TGTGCCAGCAGTAGTCTTAGGACACCAATACCCAAAAACATTCAGTACTTC	CASSSLRTPIPKNIQYF
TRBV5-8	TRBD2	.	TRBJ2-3	TGTGCCAGCAGCTTGGTGTGGCTAGCGGGGGGGGACAATACGCAGTATTTT	CASSLVWLAGGDNTQYF
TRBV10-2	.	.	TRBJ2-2	TGCGCCAGCAGTGAGTTGAGACAGATTAGGAACACCGGGGAGCTGTTTTTT	CASSELRQIRNTGELFF
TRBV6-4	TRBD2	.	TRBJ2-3	TGTGCCAGCAGTGACTCGATATATGATGGCGGGAGTGTAGCAGATACGCAGTATTTT	CASSDSIYDGGSVADTQYF
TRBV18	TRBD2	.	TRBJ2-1	TGTGCCAGCTCACCACCGAGGCTAGCGGGGGGCCGACGCTCCTACAATGAGCAGTTCTTC	CASSPPRLAGGRRSYNEQFF
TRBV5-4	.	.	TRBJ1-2	TGTGCCAGCAGCCTTTTCGACAGAGCTTTTAACTATGGCTACACCTTC	CASSLFDRAFNYGYTF
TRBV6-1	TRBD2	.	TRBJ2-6	TGTGCCAGCAGCCGGGGGGGGTCTGGGGCCAACGTCCTGACTTTC	CASSRGGSGANVLTF
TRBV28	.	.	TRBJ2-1	TGTGCCAGCAGACCGGGACCTTCCCCTTACAATGAGCAGTTCTTC	CASRPGPSPYNEQFF
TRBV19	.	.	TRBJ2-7	TGTGCCAGTAGTCTACAGGACCGCGAGCAGTACTTC	CASSLQDREQYF
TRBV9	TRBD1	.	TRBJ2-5	TGTGCCAGCAGCCCACAGGGGGCCCAGGGGGTAAGAGAGACCCAGTACTTC	CASSPQGAQGVRETQYF
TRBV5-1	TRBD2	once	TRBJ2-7	TGCGCCAGCAGAGGAGCGGGAGAATCCTACGAGCAGTACTTC	CASRGAGESYEQYF
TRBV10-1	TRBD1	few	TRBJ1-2	TGCGCCAGCAGTGAGTGGGACAGGGACTATGGCTACACCTTC	CASSEWDRDYGYTF
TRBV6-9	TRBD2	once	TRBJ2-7	TGTGCCAGCAGTTATACGGGAGGAAGACGGTACTTC	CASSYTGGRRYF
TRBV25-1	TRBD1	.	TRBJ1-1	TGTGCCAGCAGTTCCGGGACAGTAGGGAACACTGAAGCTTTCTTT	CASSSGTVGNTEAFF
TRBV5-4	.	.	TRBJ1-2	TGTGCCAGCAGCAAATTGCCGGGACCTTATGGCTACACCTTC	CASSKLPGPYGYTF
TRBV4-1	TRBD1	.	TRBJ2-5	TGCGCCAGCAGCCAAGATCGATTACAGGGGGAAGAGACCCAGTACTTC	CASSQDRLQGEETQYF
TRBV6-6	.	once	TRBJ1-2	TGTGCCAGCAGTTCAGGGGCCGCAGATGGCTACACCTTC	CASSSGAADGYTF
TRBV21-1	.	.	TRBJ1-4	TGTGCCAGCAGCAAAGCGCGGACCAGCACAGGAAGGGCAACTAATGAAAAACTGTTTTTT	CASSKARTSTGRATNEKLFF
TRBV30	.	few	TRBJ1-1	TGTGCCTGGAAAGGGCAGAAGAACACTGAAGCTTTCTTT	CAWKGQKNTEAFF
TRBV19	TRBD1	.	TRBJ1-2	TGTGCCAGTAGTACTAAGCCCCTGGACAGGACTGATTACTATGGCTACACCTTC	CASSTKPLDRTDYYGYTF
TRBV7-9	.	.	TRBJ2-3	TGTGCCAGCGGAGTTGGTGGGGCCACAGATACGCAGTATTTT	CASGVGGATDTQYF
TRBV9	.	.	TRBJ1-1	TGTGCCAGCAGCGTAGGTGACCGTGAAGCTTTCTTT	CASSVGDREAFF
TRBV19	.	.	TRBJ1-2	TGTGCCAGTAGGAGAGGACGGAGGGCTAACTATGGCTACACCTTC	CASRRGRRANYGYTF
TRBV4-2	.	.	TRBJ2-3	TGTGCCAGCAGCCAAGAAGGGCCGAGGAGGAGCGAGAAAGATACGCAGTATTTT	CASSQEGPRRSEKDTQYF
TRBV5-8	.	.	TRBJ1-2	TGTGCCAGCAGCTTGCGGAAAGGTTCAAACTCAAGGGGGTATGGCTACACCTTC	CASSLRKGSNSRGYGYTF
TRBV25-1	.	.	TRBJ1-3	TGTGCCAGCAGTGAATTCGACACCATATATTTT	CASSEFDTIYF
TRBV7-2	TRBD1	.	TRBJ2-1	TGTGCCAGCAGCCCGTTGGGACAGGGGGGCGACAATGAGCAGTTCTTC	CASSPLGQGGDNEQFF
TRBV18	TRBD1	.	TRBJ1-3	TGTGCCAGCTCATCCCGGGACAGGGGCCCCCTCTCTGGAAACACCATATATTTT	CASSSRDRGPLSGNTIYF
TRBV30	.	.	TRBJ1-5	TGTGCCTGGAACGAGGGGCAGGGGAAGAGGAGTCAGCCCCAGCATTTT	CAWNEGQGKRSQPQHF
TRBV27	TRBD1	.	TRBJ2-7	TGTGCCAGCAGCCTAAGTCCGGGCGACAGGGTCCACGAGCAGTACTTC	CASSLSPGDRVHEQYF
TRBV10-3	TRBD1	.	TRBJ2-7	TGTGCCACGGGACCGGGACAGGGTGTCTACGAGCAGTACTTC	CATGPGQGVYEQYF
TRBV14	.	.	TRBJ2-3	TGTGCCAGCAGCCCTCCGGGGGAGGTAGGCACAGATACGCAGTATTTT	CASSPPGEVGTDTQYF
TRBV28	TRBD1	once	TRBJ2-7	TGTGCCAGCAGTTTATTGGACAGGGGGCTTAGCTCCTACGAGCAGTACTTC	CASSLLDRGLSSYEQYF
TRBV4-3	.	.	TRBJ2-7	TGCGCCAGCAGCCAAGTCTCACCGACAGGGAGGTCCTACGAGCAGTACTTC	CASSQVSPTGRSYEQYF
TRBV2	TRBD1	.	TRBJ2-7	TGTGCCAGCAGTACCGACAGGGGCTACGAGCAGTACTTC	CASSTDRGYEQYF
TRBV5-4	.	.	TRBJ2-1	TGTGCCAGCAGCTTGGCCCTGGGACTCAAGAATGAGCAGTTCTTC	CASSLALGLKNEQFF
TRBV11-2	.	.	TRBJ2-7	TGTGCCAGCAGCTTACGGGTCTACGAGCAGTACTTC	CASSLRVYEQYF
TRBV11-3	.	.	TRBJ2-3	TGTGCCAGCAGCTTATTCCGCCGGGATACGCAGTATTTT	CASSLFRRDTQYF
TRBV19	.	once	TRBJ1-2	TGTGCCAGTAGTATAGTGAGAGGGGGAGATGGCTACACCTTC	CASSIVRGGDGYTF
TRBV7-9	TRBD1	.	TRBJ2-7	TGTGCCAGCAGCTTCCGACAGGGGGCTTTCGACGAGCAGTACTTC	CASSFRQGAFDEQYF
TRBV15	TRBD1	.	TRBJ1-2	TGTGCCACCAGCGGAGACAGGGAGGTTTACTATGGCTACACCTTC	CATSGDREVYYGYTF
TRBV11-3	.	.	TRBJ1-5	TGTGCCAGCAGCCCAGGGATCAATCAGCCCCAGCATTTT	CASSPGINQPQHF
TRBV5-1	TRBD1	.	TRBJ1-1	TGCGCCAGCAGCTCGGACAGGGGGAACACTGAAGCTTTCTTT	CASSSDRGNTEAFF
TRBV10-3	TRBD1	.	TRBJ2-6	TGTGCCATCAGTGAGTCGAGGGGGCGCAACCATTCTGGGGCCAACGTCCTGACTTTC	CAISESRGRNHSGANVLTF
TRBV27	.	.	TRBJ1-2	TGTGCCAGCAGTTCGTCCCGGGACGGAGCTAACTATGGCTACACCTTC	CASSSSRDGANYGYTF
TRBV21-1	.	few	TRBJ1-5	TGTGCCAGCAGCACCTATACAGGGCGGGGCCAGCCCCAGCATTTT	CASSTYTGRGQPQHF
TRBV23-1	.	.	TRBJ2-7	TGCGCCAGCAGCTCGGGACAGGCGGGAGGAGAGCAGTACTTC	CASSSGQAGGEQYF
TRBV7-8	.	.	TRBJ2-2	TGTGCCAGCAGCCTTAGACCCCTCACCGGGGAGCTGTTTTTT	CASSLRPLTGELFF
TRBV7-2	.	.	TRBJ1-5	TGTGCCAGCAGCTTAGGGGGCGTTTATCAGCCCCAGCATTTT	CASSLGGVYQPQHF
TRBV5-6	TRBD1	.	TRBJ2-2	TGTGCCAGCAGCGGGATGACAGGGCGGAACACCGGGGAGCTGTTTTTT	CASSGMTGRNTGELFF
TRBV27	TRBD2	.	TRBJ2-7	TGTGCCAGCAGTCCTTCCCCCAGCGGGGAACCCTACGAGCAGTACTTC	CASSPSPSGEPYEQYF
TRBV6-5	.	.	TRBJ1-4	TGTGCCAGCAGGAGGCGCTCAACTAATGAAAAACTGTTTTTT	CASRRRSTNEKLFF
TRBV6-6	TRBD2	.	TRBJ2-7	TGTGCCAGCAGTTACCACTTAGCGGGGGCCTACGAGCAGTACTTC	CASSYHLAGAYEQYF
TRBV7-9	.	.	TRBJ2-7	TGTGCCAGCAGCTTATATGTGGGGGACTACGAGCAGTACTTC	CASSLYVGDYEQYF
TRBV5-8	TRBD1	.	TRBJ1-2	TGTGCCAGCAGCTTTCCCACGATTGGACAGGGCAATGGCTACACCTTC	CASSFPTIGQGNGYTF
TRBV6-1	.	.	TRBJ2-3	TGTGCCAGCAGTGATTTCGGTCCACTAACTCTTACAGATACGCAGTATTTT	CASSDFGPLTLTDTQYF
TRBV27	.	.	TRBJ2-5	TGTGCCAGCGGCTCAGAGACCCAGTACTTC	CASGSETQYF
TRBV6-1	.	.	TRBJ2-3	TGTGCCAGCAGTGAAGCGTGGAGACACCCGCAGGAGGATACGCAGTATTTT	CASSEAWRHPQEDTQYF